The sequence of this T cell receptor beta chain was determined in a study of T cell responses to AZD1222 COVID-19 vaccine. Generated by immunoSEQ multiplex PCR, the TCRdb table keeps only in-frame clones and is missing some. Here the sample spans 150,000 to 200,000 clones, 80% to 95% being singletons. Concerning this clone itself: Its antigen remains unknown.

Pooling was applied to second doses at about 4 or about 12 weeks. Germline CDR1 is SGHNT and CDR2 is YENEEA. The V and J ends lost 5 bases and 3 bases respectively, with 14 bases between them. There are 14 residues in the CDR3. Overall study results and limits: CD4 TCRs covered the whole spike, strongest at regions 160-218 and 743-854.

This sample comprised peripheral blood, obtained 28 days after the second AZD1222 dose. The chain employs TRBV11-3 and TRBJ2-7; D remains unclear. The source of this sequence is an adult who received the AZD1222 COVID-19 vaccine. CDR3 sequence reads: CASSMTPSSYEQYF. The CDR3, as DNA: TGTGCCAGCAGCATGACACCTTCGAGCTACGAGCAGTACTTC. Combining the CDR3 with reference TRBV11-3 and TRBJ2-7 gives the whole variable domain EAGVVQSPRYKIIEKKQPVAFWCNPISGHNTLYWYLQNLGQGPELLIRYENEEAVDDSQLPKDRFSAERLKGVDSTLKIQPAELGDSAVYLCASSMTPSSYEQYFGPGTRLTVT.